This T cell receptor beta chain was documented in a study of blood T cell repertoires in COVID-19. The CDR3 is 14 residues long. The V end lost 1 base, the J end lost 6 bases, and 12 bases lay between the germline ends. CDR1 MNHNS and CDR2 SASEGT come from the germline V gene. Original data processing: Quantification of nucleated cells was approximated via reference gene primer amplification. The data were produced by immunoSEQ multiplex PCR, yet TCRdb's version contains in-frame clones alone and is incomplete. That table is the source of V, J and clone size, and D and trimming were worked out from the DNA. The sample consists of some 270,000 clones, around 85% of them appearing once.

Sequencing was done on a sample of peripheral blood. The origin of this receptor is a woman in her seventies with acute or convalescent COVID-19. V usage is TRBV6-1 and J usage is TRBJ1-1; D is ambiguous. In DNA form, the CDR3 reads TGTGCCAGCAGTGAAGTTATCGTAGTCGCTGAAGCTTTCTTT. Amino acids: CASSEVIVVAEAFF.